This passage covers 25 T cell receptor beta chains from one sample sequenced in a study of shared clonotypes between healthy human individuals. Method: immunoSEQ multiplex PCR; TCRdb's copy keeps in-frame clones and lacks some. The sample consists of some 500,000 clones, around 77% of them appearing once. The sequenced sample consisted of PBMCs. These receptors were collected from a woman in her thirties or forties in good health. Some clones in this sample may be carry-over from other donors' samples.

The chain recombines TRBV11-1 with TRBJ1-1; D not certain. The CDR3 has 13 amino acids. The germline CDR1 and CDR2 sequences are SGHAT and FQDESV (reference sequence). Trimming took 5 bases from V and 6 from J, leaving 13 bases between them. CDR3 bases: TGTGCCAGCAGCCAGGTGGGTTTCGCTGAAGCTTTCTTT. Its protein is CASSQVGFAEAFF. The full variable domain, rest sourced from reference TRBV11-1 and TRBJ1-1, is EAEVAQSPRYKITEKSQAVAFWCDPISGHATLYWYRQILGQGPELLVQFQDESVVDDSQLPKDRFSAERLKGVDSTLKIQPAELGDSAMYLCASSQVGFAEAFFGQGTRLTVV.

The genes are TRBV18 and TRBJ2-7, with a weak D call TRBD1 (5 bases). V lost 6 bases and J 4 bases, leaving 16 bases between the germline ends. The germline gives CDR1 KGHSH, CDR2 LQKENI. The CDR3 contains 14 residues. The DNA of the CDR3 is TGTGCCAGCTCGCCCCAGGGTTCGGCATACGAGCAGTACTTC. This codes for CASSPQGSAYEQYF.

The chain links TRBV11-2 to TRBJ2-7; D is ambiguous. This CDR3 is 15 amino acids long. The V and J ends lost 2 bases and 2 bases respectively, with 13 bases between them. Germline V lookup: CDR1 SGHAT, CDR2 FQNNGV. Here the CDR3 reads CASSLFLDGAYEQYF. DNA of the CDR3: TGTGCCAGCAGCTTATTTTTGGACGGAGCCTACGAGCAGTACTTC.

This rearrangement joins TRBV19 to TRBJ1-3, with 7 bases fitting TRBD1. The CDR3 contains 15 residues. The germline V gene encodes CDR1 LNHDA and CDR2 SQIVND (reference sequence). After removal of 6 bases from V and 1 base from J, the junction contained 6 bases not matched to a gene. The chain's CDR3 is CASSRTGESGNTIYF. CDR3 DNA sequence: TGTGCCAGTAGCCGCACAGGGGAATCTGGAAACACCATATATTTT.

Points on this clone: A far more abundant clone sits one base away, making this likely a read error. The sample contains more than one DNA sequence encoding this CDR3. The gene calls are TRBV30 and TRBJ1-5; TRBD1 might be the D (5 bases). Germline assignment: CDR1 GTSNPN and CDR2 SVGIG (reference sequence). CDR3 length equals 14 residues. V lost 2 bases and J 9 bases, leaving 17 bases between the germline ends. This CDR3 is CAWSFRRGNGPQHF. The CDR3 DNA reads as TGTGCCTGGAGTTTCCGTAGGGGTAATGGGCCCCAGCATTTT.

This chain uses TRBV2 with TRBJ1-2, with D perhaps TRBD1 (5 bases). V was clipped by 8 bases and J by 1 base, with 8 bases between them. Germline CDR1 SNHLY, CDR2 FYNNEI. This CDR3 region has 12 residues. The CDR3 sequence is CASDRDNYGYTF. The CDR3 bases are TGTGCCAGCGACAGAGATAACTATGGCTACACCTTC.

Comment on this clone: Since a much larger clone is just one base distant, this may be a read error. The same CDR3 can be traced to other DNA sequences in this sample. J is TRBJ2-7 and V is TRBV10-3; TRBD1 matches at 8 bases. The CDR3 is 12 residues long. Germline lookup yields CDR1 ENHRY and CDR2 SYGVKD. The CDR3 DNA follows: TGCGCCATCAGTGAGATGGACAGGGCGCCGTACTTC. The encoded protein is CAISEMDRAPYF.

This clone showed up just once. J is TRBJ2-1 and V is TRBV4-3; no clear D. Per germline, CDR1 LGHNA and CDR2 YSLEER. The V and J ends lost 0 bases and 3 bases respectively, with 9 bases between them. There are 15 residues in the CDR3. The CDR3 loop is CASSQDDSRYNEQFF. For the CDR3, the DNA is TGCGCCAGCAGCCAAGACGACTCCCGCTACAATGAGCAGTTCTTC.

About this clone itself: This may come from a read error, since a much larger clone is one base off. The rearrangement links TRBV27 to TRBJ2-3, with 7 bases matching TRBD2. Trimming cost V 3 bases and J 2 bases; bases outside gene matches: 5. This CDR3 spans 15 amino acids. Germline-derived CDR1 and CDR2 are MNHEY and SMNVEV (reference sequence). In DNA, the CDR3 is TGTGCCAGCAGTTTCCGACGGGGGGACACAGATACGCAGTATTTT. Its protein product is CASSFRRGDTDTQYF.

This clone was found many times. Other DNA sequences in this specimen translate into the identical CDR3. The chain uses TRBV1 and TRBJ2-1. TRBV1 represents a pseudogene. The CDR3 consists of 17 residues. The CDR3 protein is CTSSQAGGFGSYNEQFF. In DNA form, the CDR3 reads TGCACCAGCAGCCAAGCCGGGGGCTTTGGGTCCTACAATGAGCAGTTCTTC.

V usage is TRBV30 and J usage is TRBJ1-1; D is uncertain. CDR3 length: 13 residues. Germline-derived CDR1 and CDR2 are GTSNPN and SVGIG (reference sequence). Trimming stripped 0 bases from V and 1 base from J, with 6 bases between. Here the CDR3 reads CAWSVSANTEAFF. DNA of the CDR3: TGTGCCTGGAGTGTTTCGGCGAACACTGAAGCTTTCTTT.

The chain is built from TRBV28 and TRBJ1-1; TRBD1 might be the D (6 bases). The CDR3 spans 16 residues. V lost 3 bases and J lost 2, with 16 bases in between. Germline values: CDR1 MDHEN, CDR2 SYDVKM. The CDR3 nucleotides are TGTGCCAGCAGTTTTCGTGCAGGGGCTTTTAACACTGAAGCTTTCTTT. It encodes CASSFRAGAFNTEAFF.

As to this clone: The identical CDR3 is also encoded by other nucleotide sequences in the sample. The V call is TRBV5-1, the J call TRBJ2-7; D is undetermined. V lost 0 bases and J lost 4, with 8 bases in between. CDR1 SGHRS and CDR2 YFSETQ come from the germline V gene. This CDR3 comprises 13 residues. CDR3 residues: CASSLEYGYEQYF. CDR3 bases: TGCGCCAGCAGCTTGGAGTACGGATACGAGCAGTACTTC.

This clone was seen more than once but under ten times. The V gene is TRBV7-8, the J gene TRBJ2-5; D not certain. V dropped 1 base and J dropped 1 base, with 7 bases sitting between them. The CDR3 runs 14 residues. Germline assignment: CDR1 SGHVS and CDR2 FQNEAQ. The CDR3, as DNA: TGTGCCAGCAGCTTAGGTTTCAGCCAAGAGACCCAGTACTTC. Translated: CASSLGFSQETQYF.

The chain has TRBV27 and TRBJ2-3, with 9 positions matching TRBD2. V was clipped by 1 base and J by 0 bases; unmatched bases: 5. CDR3 length: 17 amino acids. CDR1 and CDR2 (germline): MNHEY, SMNVEV (reference sequence). This CDR3 is CASSLFSLAGSTDTQYF. CDR3 bases: TGTGCCAGCAGTTTATTTTCCCTAGCGGGAAGCACAGATACGCAGTATTTT.

This clone has a single count. The chain uses TRBV19 and TRBJ2-7; D is ambiguous. Between the trimmed V and J ends, which lost 0 bases and 4 bases, there was a span of 4 bases. CDR1 and CDR2 (germline): LNHDA, SQIVND (reference sequence). This CDR3 has 12 amino acids. In DNA form, the CDR3 reads TGTGCCAGTAGTATAGATGGTTACGAGCAGTACTTC. It specifies CASSIDGYEQYF.

This clone was picked up one time. Its ends do not fully match the called genes, so a read error is possible. CDR3 DNA sequence: TGTGCCAGCCCACCCCGGGACAACTCAGGGGAGCAGTACTTC. Protein product: CASPPRDNSGEQYF. This chain uses TRBV18 with TRBJ2-7, with D tentatively TRBD1 (6 bases). Germline CDR1 KGHSH, CDR2 LQKENI. This CDR3 region has 14 residues.

With respect to this clone: Given a far larger clone just one base away, this is likely a sequencing read error. The chain is built from TRBV7-3 and TRBJ2-2; 7 positions agree with TRBD2. Per the germline V gene, CDR1 is SGHTA and CDR2 is FQGTGA. This CDR3 region has 16 residues. The CDR3 loop reads CSSSLIPAGNLGELFF. The CDR3 bases are TGTTCCAGCAGCTTAATCCCAGCGGGAAATCTCGGGGAGCTGTTTTTT.

This rearrangement joins TRBV9 to TRBJ2-1; 9 positions match TRBD2. Germline CDR1 is SGDLS and CDR2 is YYNGEE. V was clipped by 0 bases and J by 4 bases; unmatched bases: 8. The length of the CDR3 is 17 residues. CDR3: CASSVDLAGKRYNEQFF. The CDR3 bases are TGTGCCAGCAGCGTAGACCTAGCGGGAAAGAGGTACAATGAGCAGTTCTTC.

The count of this clone is one. The CDR3 coding sequence is TGTGCCAGCAGCTTGGGGCTAGCGGGGATAGGCACAGATACGCAGTATTTT. Amino acids: CASSLGLAGIGTDTQYF. The chain joins TRBV11-3 to TRBJ2-3, with TRBD2 matching 9 bases. This CDR3 has 17 residues. The ends lost 3 bases at V and 1 base at J; junction bases unmatched: 8. CDR1 is SGHNT, CDR2 YENEEA, per germline.

Remarks on this clone: A junction boundary mismatches the germline segment, possibly from a read error. J is TRBJ2-3 and V is TRBV5-6; 7 bases line up with TRBD2. Germline V gene lookup returns CDR1 SGHDT and CDR2 YYEEEE. CDR3 length: 14 residues. CDR3 protein: CASSSASGADAQYF. CDR3 nucleotide sequence: TGTGCCAGCAGCTCGGCTAGCGGAGCAGATGCGCAGTATTTT.

The chain recombines TRBV5-4 with TRBJ1-4; 7 bases align to TRBD1. The CDR3 length is 14 residues. Per germline, CDR1 SGHNT and CDR2 YYREEE (reference sequence). Germline trimming cut 3 bases from V and 1 base from J; bases unmatched to any gene: 0. This CDR3 reads CASSWDRTNEKLFF. The CDR3 nucleotides are TGTGCCAGCAGCTGGGACAGAACTAATGAAAAACTGTTTTTT.

V gene TRBV2 combines with J gene TRBJ1-1; the match to TRBD1 covers 7 bases. CDR1 is SNHLY and CDR2 is FYNNEI in the germline V gene. Losses at the gene ends were 6 bases for V and 4 bases for J; bases not matched to a gene: 8. This CDR3 is built from 14 residues. CDR3 DNA: TGTGCCAGCAGCGACAGGGCGAGGATCACTGAAGCTTTCTTT. This codes for CASSDRARITEAFF.

The rearrangement joins TRBV2 to TRBJ1-1; unclear D gene. The germline V gene encodes CDR1 SNHLY and CDR2 FYNNEI. The CDR3 runs to 13 residues. Trimming cost V 8 bases and J 1 base, with 11 bases left between them. The CDR3 sequence is CASPVAENTEAFF. As DNA, the CDR3 is TGTGCCAGCCCCGTCGCAGAGAACACTGAAGCTTTCTTT.

The chain links TRBV7-9 to TRBJ2-3, with D maybe TRBD1 (5 bases). CDR1 and CDR2 (germline): SEHNR, FQNEAQ (reference sequence). Deletions cut 2 bases from V and 4 bases from J, with 10 bases between. The CDR3 covers 14 residues. CDR3: CASSLHQGSDTQYF. The CDR3 DNA reads as TGTGCCAGCAGCTTACATCAGGGTTCAGATACGCAGTATTTT.